Listed here are 11 T cell receptor beta chains from one sample, sequenced in a study of neoadjuvant nivolumab and ipilimumab in lung cancer. The repertoire was sequenced with immunoSEQ multiplex PCR; TCRdb's copy has only in-frame clones and lacks some. This table has about 18,000 clones, around three quarters appearing once. Sample: tumor tissue, taken after neoadjuvant nivolumab, alone or with ipilimumab, at or shortly before surgery. The source is an adult with non-small cell lung cancer.

The CDR3 reads CASSRNRGAYEQYF. CDR3 nucleotides: TGCGCCAGCAGCCGCAACAGGGGGGCCTACGAGCAGTACTTC. The chain carries TRBV5-1 and TRBJ2-7; TRBD1 matches at 8 bases. Germline V gene sequence: CDR1 SGHRS, CDR2 YFSETQ. V lost 4 bases, J lost 2 bases, and 5 bases stayed unmatched. The CDR3 is 14 residues long. Based on the CDR3 plus reference TRBV5-1 and TRBJ2-7, the full variable domain is KAGVTQTPRYLIKTRGQQVTLSCSPISGHRSVSWYQQTPGQGLQFLFEYFSETQRNKGNFPGRFSGRQFSNSRSEMNVSTLELGDSALYLCASSRNRGAYEQYFGPGTRLTVT.

This clone turned up a few times. J is TRBJ2-3 and V is TRBV6-4, with unresolved D. V was shortened by 0 bases and J by 11 bases, with 9 bases between the two germline ends. The V gene's germline CDR1 is MRHNA and CDR2 SNTAGT. This CDR3 comprises 12 residues. CDR3 in DNA: TGTGCCAGCAGTGACTCGAGCATGAGGCAGTATTTT. Protein product: CASSDSSMRQYF.

This sequence joins TRBV5-6 and TRBJ2-7; either TRBD1 or TRBD2 may supply D (6 bases each). CDR3 length equals 14 residues. Looked up from germline, CDR1 is SGHDT and CDR2 is YYEEEE. With 1 base removed from V and 3 bases from J, the gap between germline ends came to 11 bases. CDR3 DNA: TGTGCCAGCAGCTTGAGGGGGGCTGGCTACGAGCAGTACTTC. Protein: CASSLRGAGYEQYF.

J is TRBJ2-1 and V is TRBV2, with D possibly matching TRBD2 (6 bases). The V end lost 5 bases, the J end lost 6 bases, and 14 bases lay between the germline ends. Germline assignment: CDR1 SNHLY and CDR2 FYNNEI. The CDR3 covers 14 residues. CDR3 amino acids: CASSRTTVGNEQFF. CDR3 DNA: TGTGCCAGCAGTCGGACTACCGTGGGCAATGAGCAGTTCTTC.

The chain joins TRBV2 to TRBJ2-1; D gene unclear. V lost 8 bases, J lost 3 bases, and 8 bases lay in between. This CDR3 is built from 12 residues. Germline V CDR1 and CDR2: SNHLY, FYNNEI. Here the CDR3 DNA reads TGTGCCAGCTCGGATATCTACAATGAGCAGTTCTTC. Translating gives CASSDIYNEQFF. Full variable domain (rest looked up from reference TRBV2 and TRBJ2-1): EPEVTQTPSHQVTQMGQEVILRCVPISNHLYFYWYRQILGQKVEFLVSFYNNEISEKSEIFDDQFSVERPDGSNFTLKIRSTKLEDSAMYFCASSDIYNEQFFGPGTRLTVL.

This sequence joins TRBV28 and TRBJ2-2; TRBD2 aligns across 13 bases. The germline V gene encodes CDR1 MDHEN and CDR2 SYDVKM. The length of the CDR3 is 18 residues. V lost 10 bases to trimming and J lost 1 base; unmatched junction nucleotides: 12. DNA of the CDR3: TGTGCCATCGGACAAAGGACTAGCGGGAGAGTGAACACCGGGGAGCTGTTTTTT. It translates to CAIGQRTSGRVNTGELFF.

The CDR3 sequence: CASSTGIRTGTNEKLFF. CDR3 sequence (DNA): TGTGCCAGCAGCACAGGTATCAGGACGGGAACTAATGAAAAACTGTTTTTT. The chain couples TRBV7-9 to TRBJ1-4; TRBD1 is a possible D gene (5 bases). V shed 5 bases and J shed 1 base, with 17 bases lying between them. CDR3 length: 17 amino acids. Germline assignment: CDR1 SEHNR and CDR2 FQNEAQ (reference sequence).

The chain combines TRBV30 with TRBJ2-2; 8 positions agree with TRBD1. Unmatched junction bases numbered 5, after V lost 5 bases and J lost 0 bases. The CDR3 runs 15 residues. Germline V gene data show CDR1 as GTSNPN and CDR2 as SVGIG (reference sequence). The CDR3, as DNA: TGTGCCTGGTGGACAGGGCCCGCGAACACCGGGGAGCTGTTTTTT. It specifies CAWWTGPANTGELFF.

V usage is TRBV7-6 and J usage is TRBJ2-3; D not resolved. Germline V gene data show CDR1 as SGHVS and CDR2 as FNYEAQ. Trimming stripped 4 bases from V and 4 bases from J, with 15 bases between. CDR3 length: 15 residues. The CDR3 spells CASSYSSHTSDTQYF. The CDR3 DNA is TGTGCCAGCAGCTATAGTTCCCACACATCAGATACGCAGTATTTT. Supplemented by reference TRBV7-6 and TRBJ2-3, the full variable domain reads GAGVSQSPRYKVTKRGQDVALRCDPISGHVSLYWYRQALGQGPEFLTYFNYEAQQDKSGLPNDRFSAERPEGSISTLTIQRTEQRDSAMYRCASSYSSHTSDTQYFGPGTRLTVL.

The chain employs TRBV6-5 and TRBJ1-6, with TRBD1 matching over 7 bases. Losses at the gene ends were 6 bases for V and 7 bases for J; bases not matched to a gene: 6. The CDR3 is 14 amino acids. CDR1 is MNHEY, CDR2 SVGAGI, per germline. CDR3 region: CASRPRDRNSPLHF. The CDR3 region has the DNA TGTGCCAGCAGGCCTCGGGACAGAAATTCACCCCTCCACTTT.

This clone occurred a few times. The rearrangement links TRBV7-9 to TRBJ2-1; D is tentatively TRBD1 or TRBD2 (5 bases each). Germline CDR1 reads SEHNR; CDR2 reads FQNEAQ (reference sequence). CDR3 length equals 14 residues. V lost 7 bases, J lost 7 bases, and 17 bases lay in between. The CDR3 sequence: CASTSPRGWNEQFF. The CDR3 bases are TGTGCCAGCACCTCACCGAGGGGCTGGAATGAGCAGTTCTTC.